This TCR beta chain is from a study of OX40 agonist ivuxolimab in advanced cancers. About this clone: No antigen is known for it.

Overall study findings and caveats: Undetermined was the antigen specificity of the expanded peripheral T cells.

Sequencing was performed with immunoSEQ multiplex PCR; in TCRdb, only in-frame clones are kept and a portion is missing. The sample consists of some 80,000 clones, about four fifths of them appearing once. The source material was CD4+ or CD8+ T cells sorted from blood, sampled in a trial of the OX40 agonist ivuxolimab. This clonotype was sampled from an adult with an advanced solid tumor such as melanoma, head and neck, liver or kidney cancer.

The CDR3 loop is CASSFYSGNYGYTF. The CDR3 coding sequence is TGTGCCAGCAGCTTTTATTCAGGGAACTATGGCTACACCTTC. The chain recombines TRBV11-2 with TRBJ1-2, with D maybe TRBD1 (5 bases). CDR3 length: 14 residues. V was trimmed by 3 bases and J by 2 bases, leaving 10 bases between them. In germline, CDR1 is SGHAT, CDR2 FQNNGV.